A single sample is the source of the 15 T cell receptor beta chains below, sequenced in a study of T cell changes during pregnancy in multiple sclerosis. Clones were sequenced by immunoSEQ multiplex PCR, and TCRdb holds only the in-frame ones, with some missing. The table includes 65,000 to 85,000 clones, approximately 87% detected once. Sample: peripheral blood, taken after pregnancy. These receptors all come from a female donor in good health, enrolled as a control in a pregnancy study.

This chain links TRBV9 with TRBJ1-1, with D possibly being TRBD1 (5 bases). Germline CDR1 and CDR2: SGDLS and YYNGEE. The V gene lost 2 bases and the J gene lost 3 bases, with 8 bases spanning the gap. The CDR3 is 13 residues long. CDR3 sequence (DNA): TGTGCCAGCAGCGTCCAGGGATACACTGAAGCTTTCTTT. It yields the protein CASSVQGYTEAFF. The full variable domain, in which reference TRBV9 and TRBJ1-1 provide the parts outside the CDR3, is DSGVTQTPKHLITATGQRVTLRCSPRSGDLSVYWYQQSLDQGLQFLIQYYNGEERAKGNILERFSAQQFPDLHSELNLSSLELGDSALYFCASSVQGYTEAFFGQGTRLTVV.

The gene calls are TRBV11-2 and TRBJ2-1; the D gene is possibly TRBD2 (6 bases). V gave up 4 bases and J gave up 2 bases, with 12 bases separating them. The length of the CDR3 is 15 residues. Germline V CDR1 and CDR2: SGHAT, FQNNGV. As DNA, the CDR3 is TGTGCCAGCAGCTACGGCGGGGCTACCTACAATGAGCAGTTCTTC. Translation gives CASSYGGATYNEQFF.

The chain links TRBV2 to TRBJ2-3; 10 positions match TRBD1. Germline V gene sequence: CDR1 SNHLY, CDR2 FYNNEI. The length of the CDR3 is 15 residues. Trimming took 7 bases from V and 4 from J; bases not matched to a gene: 8. The CDR3 sequence: CASMGRDRGADTQYF. In nucleotides, the CDR3 is TGTGCCAGCATGGGCAGGGACAGGGGAGCAGATACGCAGTATTTT.

The J gene is TRBJ1-2, the V gene TRBV6-1; D is unclear. The CDR3 is 11 residues long. Between the trimmed V and J ends, which lost 8 bases and 2 bases, there was a span of 6 bases. The germline V gene encodes CDR1 MNHNS and CDR2 SASEGT. CDR3 sequence: CASGGNYGYTF. CDR3 nucleotides: TGTGCCAGCGGAGGCAACTATGGCTACACCTTC.

V gene TRBV5-6 combines with J gene TRBJ1-2, with a weak D call TRBD1 (6 bases). CDR1 is SGHDT and CDR2 is YYEEEE in the germline V gene. Trimming removed 0 bases from V and 3 bases from J, with 15 bases in between. The CDR3 totals 16 residues. The CDR3 loop reads CASSLGGAGGDYGYTF. The CDR3 region has the DNA TGTGCCAGCAGCTTGGGAGGGGCGGGGGGCGACTATGGCTACACCTTC.

This chain links TRBV18 with TRBJ2-7; D is undetermined. V gave up 5 bases and J gave up 5 bases, with 7 bases separating them. The germline V gene encodes CDR1 KGHSH and CDR2 LQKENI. The CDR3 length is 11 residues. The DNA for the CDR3 is TGTGCCAGCTCATCCCAGGACGAGCAGTACTTC. Translated: CASSSQDEQYF.

The gene calls are TRBV11-1 and TRBJ1-1, with TRBD1 identical over 7 bases. V dropped 5 bases and J dropped 0; count of bases not matched to a gene: 6. Germline loops: CDR1 SGHAT, CDR2 FQDESV (reference sequence). CDR3 length: 15 amino acids. The CDR3 DNA follows: TGTGCCAGCAGCCCCCGGACAGGACTGAACACTGAAGCTTTCTTT. Encoded protein: CASSPRTGLNTEAFF.

This sequence joins TRBV15 and TRBJ2-2; 11 bases are shared with TRBD2. The CDR3 spans 15 residues. Germline lookup yields CDR1 LNHNV and CDR2 YYDKDF (reference sequence). Trimming cost V 6 bases and J 5 bases; bases outside gene matches: 5. CDR3 sequence reads: CATSPLAGGTGELFF. The CDR3 coding sequence is TGTGCCACCAGTCCCCTAGCGGGAGGAACCGGGGAGCTGTTTTTT.

The chain carries TRBV5-1 and TRBJ1-3; D is unresolved. This CDR3 region has 15 residues. Trimming shortened V by 1 base and J by 8 bases, and 16 bases separated the two germline ends. Germline CDR1 reads SGHRS; CDR2 reads YFSETQ. CDR3 coding DNA: TGCGCCAGCAGCTTGAGAGGGCCCCAGTCGGACACCATATATTTT. Amino acid sequence: CASSLRGPQSDTIYF.

This clone showed up just once. This rearrangement joins TRBV9 to TRBJ2-3; 12 nucleotides match TRBD2. CDR3 size: 17 residues. Per the germline V gene, CDR1 is SGDLS and CDR2 is YYNGEE. J lost 6 bases, V lost 4 bases, and 12 bases had no gene match. The CDR3: CASSPRVLAGGPDTQYF. As DNA, the CDR3 is TGTGCCAGCAGCCCGAGAGTTCTAGCGGGGGGGCCGGATACGCAGTATTTT.

CDR3 in amino acids: CASSLYGTVGGANVLTF. CDR3 coding DNA: TGTGCCAGCAGCTTATATGGGACAGTCGGTGGGGCCAACGTCCTGACTTTC. The genes are TRBV7-8 and TRBJ2-6; 7 bases fit TRBD1. The CDR3 has 17 amino acids. The germline gives CDR1 SGHVS, CDR2 FQNEAQ. Germline trimming cut 2 bases from V and 3 bases from J; bases unmatched to any gene: 7.

The rearrangement uses TRBV11-3 and TRBJ2-1; the match to TRBD1 covers 7 bases. Germline V CDR1 and CDR2: SGHNT, YENEEA. The trim removed 2 bases at V and 4 bases at J, leaving 2 bases unmatched. This CDR3 contains 14 residues. Here the CDR3 DNA reads TGTGCCAGCAGCTTACCGGGACAGTACAATGAGCAGTTCTTC. Its protein product is CASSLPGQYNEQFF.

The table lists this clone with a count of one. V and J are TRBV6-5 and TRBJ2-7; 7 nucleotides agree with TRBD1. Germline lookup yields CDR1 MNHEY and CDR2 SVGAGI. There are 13 residues in the CDR3. V lost 5 bases and J lost 3; bases outside the gene matches: 4. CDR3 sequence (DNA): TGTGCCAGCAGTCCGGGACAGAACTACGAGCAGTACTTC. Protein: CASSPGQNYEQYF.

V usage is TRBV27 and J usage is TRBJ1-5; D may be TRBD1 (5 bases). The CDR3 runs to 13 residues. V lost 2 bases, J lost 7 bases, and 9 bases lay in between. Germline assignment: CDR1 MNHEY and CDR2 SMNVEV (reference sequence). The CDR3 sequence: CASSLVGLQPQHF. The CDR3 DNA reads TGTGCCAGCAGTTTAGTGGGGCTCCAGCCCCAGCATTTT.

J is TRBJ1-5 and V is TRBV5-4; no clear D gene. V was trimmed by 4 bases and J by 8 bases, leaving 13 bases between them. CDR1 and CDR2 (germline): SGHNT, YYREEE (reference sequence). The CDR3 consists of 13 residues. The CDR3 bases are TGTGCCAGCAGCCCGGATTGGGGAGAGCCCCAGCATTTT. Its translation is CASSPDWGEPQHF.